The next 2 T cell receptor beta chains were all read from a single sample in a study of PD-1 blockade in classical Hodgkin lymphoma. Clones were sequenced by immunoSEQ multiplex PCR, and TCRdb holds only the in-frame ones, with some missing. This table holds fewer than 95,000 clones, approximately 86% found once. Time point defined: cycle 4 day 1 (C4D1), after about 6 weeks of nivolumab. With no exception, relapse followed autologous stem cell transplantation in all patients, and brentuximab vedotin exposure varied. The sequences come from peripheral blood mononuclear cells (PBMCs), collected before the fourth cycle of nivolumab. All receptors come from a human donor with classical Hodgkin lymphoma.

The rearrangement joins TRBV5-6 to TRBJ2-7; D is ambiguous. Germline lookup yields CDR1 SGHDT and CDR2 YYEEEE. Trimming stripped 1 base from V and 3 bases from J, with 11 bases between. This CDR3 has 14 residues. CDR3: CASSLYELFYEQYF. The CDR3 DNA reads TGTGCCAGCAGCTTGTACGAACTATTCTACGAGCAGTACTTC.

V is TRBV29-1 and J is TRBJ1-1; D not resolved. V shed 7 bases and J shed 4 bases, with 10 bases lying between them. Germline V gene sequence: CDR1 SQVTM, CDR2 ANQGSEA. The CDR3 sequence is 11 residues long. CDR3: CSAGWATEAFF. The CDR3, as DNA: TGCAGCGCGGGGTGGGCCACTGAAGCTTTCTTT. The complete variable domain, with remaining parts taken from reference TRBV29-1 and TRBJ1-1, reads SAVISQKPSRDICQRGTSLTIQCQVDSQVTMMFWYRQQPGQSLTLIATANQGSEATYESGFVIDKFPISRPNLTFSTLTVSNMSPEDSSIYLCSAGWATEAFFGQGTRLTVV.